The rows below give T cell receptor beta chains drawn from one sample of a study of blood T cell repertoires in COVID-19. Profiled with immunoSEQ multiplex PCR; TCRdb holds only in-frame clones, not every one. Counted here are over 25,000 clones, about 80% occurring once; the ten biggest clones make up roughly 46%. The sample consisted of peripheral blood. Receptors were obtained from a woman older than 75 with acute or convalescent COVID-19. CDR3s include the opening cysteine and the closing phenylalanine or tryptophan. A D gene is named only where the DNA matches it firmly. Only some rows state a clone size, as once, few, many or a class for expanded clones.

clone size: -; V gene: TRBV6-2/TRBV6-3; D gene: -; J gene: TRBJ2-7; CDR3 length: 12; CDR3 DNA: TGTGCCAGCAGTAGGGACTCGTACGAGCAGTACTTC; CDR3 protein: CASSRDSYEQYF
clone size: -; V gene: TRBV24-1; D gene: TRBD1; J gene: TRBJ1-5; CDR3 length: 15; CDR3 DNA: TGTGCCACCAGTGATGGACAGGGGGACGGTAAGCCCCAGCATTTT; CDR3 protein: CATSDGQGDGKPQHF
clone size: -; V gene: TRBV5-1; D gene: TRBD2; J gene: TRBJ2-5; CDR3 length: 16; CDR3 DNA: TGCGCCAGCAGCCCCGGGACTAGCGGGGGGGTAGAGACCCAGTACTTC; CDR3 protein: CASSPGTSGGVETQYF
clone size: few; V gene: TRBV7-9; D gene: TRBD2; J gene: TRBJ2-5; CDR3 length: 15; CDR3 DNA: TGTGCCAGCAGTTCGGTAGCGGGGCCGAAAGAGACCCAGTACTTC; CDR3 protein: CASSSVAGPKETQYF
clone size: -; V gene: TRBV18; D gene: -; J gene: TRBJ1-6; CDR3 length: 14; CDR3 DNA: TGTGCCAGCTCACAAGACAGGCTCAATTCACCCCTCCACTTT; CDR3 protein: CASSQDRLNSPLHF
clone size: -; V gene: TRBV2; D gene: -; J gene: TRBJ2-6; CDR3 length: 15; CDR3 DNA: TGTGCCAGCAGTGATTGGCAGTCTGGGGCCAACGTCCTGACTTTC; CDR3 protein: CASSDWQSGANVLTF
clone size: -; V gene: TRBV4-1; D gene: -; J gene: TRBJ2-2; CDR3 length: 18; CDR3 DNA: TGCGCCAGCAGCCAAGATGGCAGGGGCAGCCCGAACACCGGGGAGCTGTTTTTT; CDR3 protein: CASSQDGRGSPNTGELFF
clone size: medium-sized; V gene: TRBV2; D gene: -; J gene: TRBJ2-4; CDR3 length: 16; CDR3 DNA: TGTGCCAGCAGTATCGGGGGGCTCCTAGCCAAAAACATTCAGTACTTC; CDR3 protein: CASSIGGLLAKNIQYF
clone size: -; V gene: TRBV5-1; D gene: TRBD1; J gene: TRBJ2-7; CDR3 length: 15; CDR3 DNA: TGCGCCAGCAGCTTGGGAGGGGGCTCAGGCTACGAGCAGTACTTC; CDR3 protein: CASSLGGGSGYEQYF
clone size: -; V gene: TRBV18; D gene: -; J gene: TRBJ2-1; CDR3 length: 14; CDR3 DNA: TGTGCCAGCTCACCACCTTCCCAGAACAATGAGCAGTTCTTC; CDR3 protein: CASSPPSQNNEQFF
clone size: -; V gene: TRBV19; D gene: -; J gene: TRBJ2-3; CDR3 length: 16; CDR3 DNA: TGTGCCAGTAGTCTTGACAGGGGAGCGGGGACAGATACGCAGTATTTT; CDR3 protein: CASSLDRGAGTDTQYF
clone size: -; V gene: TRBV4-1; D gene: -; J gene: TRBJ2-7; CDR3 length: 15; CDR3 DNA: TGCGCCAGCAGCCAAGTTAATAGCGGATCCTACGAGCAGTACTTC; CDR3 protein: CASSQVNSGSYEQYF
clone size: -; V gene: TRBV30; D gene: -; J gene: TRBJ2-7; CDR3 length: 12; CDR3 DNA: TGTGCCTGGGGGGGGAGCTCCTACGAGCAGTACTTC; CDR3 protein: CAWGGSSYEQYF
clone size: -; V gene: TRBV18; D gene: -; J gene: TRBJ1-6; CDR3 length: 16; CDR3 DNA: TGTGCCAGCTCACCTCATAGGGACATTGATAATTCACCCCTCCACTTT; CDR3 protein: CASSPHRDIDNSPLHF
clone size: -; V gene: TRBV15; D gene: TRBD1; J gene: TRBJ1-1; CDR3 length: 14; CDR3 DNA: TGTGCCACCAGCAGAGAGGACAGGGACCCTGAAGCTTTCTTT; CDR3 protein: CATSREDRDPEAFF